These 25 T cell receptor beta chains were sequenced from one sample in a study of blood T cell repertoires in COVID-19. Generated by immunoSEQ multiplex PCR, the TCRdb table keeps only in-frame clones and is missing some. The table shows around 100,000 clones, with around 84% occurring only once. The sample was peripheral blood. Receptor source: a woman in her thirties or forties with acute or convalescent COVID-19.

The V and J genes are TRBV5-4 and TRBJ1-6; D perhaps matches TRBD1 (6 bases). V was clipped by 4 bases and J by 11 bases, with 16 bases between them. The germline V gene encodes CDR1 SGHNT and CDR2 YYREEE (reference sequence). The CDR3 covers 14 residues. The DNA of the CDR3 is TGTGCCAGCAGCCCATTACAGGGCCAGGCACCCCTCCACTTT. It is translated as CASSPLQGQAPLHF.

CDR3 residues: CASSPDSLRTGELFF. The CDR3, as DNA: TGTGCCAGCTCACCAGACTCTTTGAGGACCGGGGAGCTGTTTTTT. V usage is TRBV18 and J usage is TRBJ2-2; D is undetermined. There are 15 residues in the CDR3. Germline CDR1 reads KGHSH; CDR2 reads LQKENI. With 2 bases removed from V and 5 bases from J, the gap between germline ends came to 12 bases. Combining the CDR3 with reference TRBV18 and TRBJ2-2 gives the whole variable domain NAGVMQNPRHLVRRRGQEARLRCSPMKGHSHVYWYRQLPEEGLKFMVYLQKENIIDESGMPKERFSAEFPKEGPSILRIQQVVRGDSAAYFCASSPDSLRTGELFFGEGSRLTVL.

The V gene is TRBV2, the J gene TRBJ1-2; TRBD1 matches 9 bases. CDR3 length: 14 amino acids. Looked up from germline, CDR1 is SNHLY and CDR2 is FYNNEI. V lost 5 bases, J lost 3 bases, and 4 bases stayed unmatched. CDR3 sequence (DNA): TGTGCCAGCAGTTTACAGGGGGCCGACTATGGCTACACCTTC. It yields the protein CASSLQGADYGYTF.

The rearrangement uses TRBV21-1 and TRBJ2-7; the table's D call, TRBD2, was not checked against the DNA. TRBV21-1 is a recognized pseudogene. This CDR3 is 20 amino acids long. The CDR3 reads CASSKDQIGTSGGAKDEQYF. The CDR3 DNA is TGTGCCAGCAGCAAAGATCAAATCGGGACTAGCGGGGGGGCCAAGGACGAGCAGTACTTC.

This chain joins TRBV6-1 and TRBJ1-1; D uncertain. Trimming cost V 2 bases and J 6 bases, with 4 bases left between them. The CDR3 has 11 amino acids. CDR1 is MNHNS, CDR2 SASEGT, per germline. CDR3: CASSERAEAFF. In nucleotides, the CDR3 is TGTGCCAGCAGTGAACGCGCTGAAGCTTTCTTT.

V and J are TRBV7-9 and TRBJ1-3; D possibly corresponds to TRBD1 (5 bases). CDR3 size: 13 residues. CDR1 and CDR2 (germline): SEHNR, FQNEAQ (reference sequence). V was pared by 6 bases and J by 3 bases, with 9 bases between. The CDR3 DNA sequence: TGTGCCAGCAGACAGGCAGATGGAAACACCATATATTTT. This translates into CASRQADGNTIYF.

The chain uses TRBV2 and TRBJ1-6; TRBD1 matches 9 bases. The V segment lost 6 bases and the J segment 7 bases; nucleotides outside the gene matches: 16. The germline gives CDR1 SNHLY, CDR2 FYNNEI. CDR3 length: 18 residues. CDR3: CASSYPNGPGQGNSPLHF. In nucleotides, the CDR3 is TGTGCCAGCAGCTATCCCAACGGCCCGGGACAGGGAAATTCACCCCTCCACTTT.

The chain is built from TRBV3-1 (or the pseudogene TRBV3-2) and TRBJ1-2; possible D gene TRBD1, 5 bases. The V end was cut by 1 base, the J end by 2 bases, with 11 bases between. Germline lookup yields CDR1 LGHDT and CDR2 YNNKEL (reference sequence). This CDR3 is 15 amino acids long. The CDR3 DNA reads as TGTGCCAGCAGCCAAGGGCGGGGGACCAACTATGGCTACACCTTC. Amino acids: CASSQGRGTNYGYTF.

This clone was picked up a small number of times. The chain couples TRBV6-2 or TRBV6-3 to TRBJ2-1; TRBD2 aligns across 11 bases. J was trimmed by 2 bases and V by 5 bases; bases with no gene match: 8. The CDR3 spans 17 residues. Per the germline V gene, CDR1 is MNHEY and CDR2 is SVGEGT. The CDR3 nucleotides are TGTGCCAGCAGTCGGGGGACTAGCGGAACCACCTACAATGAGCAGTTCTTC. Translated, it gives CASSRGTSGTTYNEQFF.

The genes are TRBV30 and TRBJ2-2, with D possibly matching TRBD1 (6 bases). Trimming took off 3 bases at V and 4 bases at J, with 9 bases between the two ends. The germline gives CDR1 GTSNPN, CDR2 SVGIG (reference sequence). This CDR3 has 13 amino acids. The CDR3 reads CAWRGTTTGELFF. The CDR3 DNA reads TGTGCCTGGAGGGGGACAACCACCGGGGAGCTGTTTTTT.

This clone occurred a few times. The chain couples TRBV27 to TRBJ1-2; D perhaps matches TRBD1 (6 bases). Germline V CDR1 and CDR2: MNHEY, SMNVEV (reference sequence). V lost 5 bases, J lost 8 bases, and 18 bases lay in between. The CDR3 is made up of 14 amino acids. In DNA form, the CDR3 reads TGTGCCAGCAGTCCCTCCCAGGGGCTGAAGGGCTACACCTTC. As protein: CASSPSQGLKGYTF.

The DNA of the CDR3 is TGTGCCAGCAGCTTAGATGGCCAGGGGTACTACAATGAGCAGTTCTTC. It specifies CASSLDGQGYYNEQFF. V usage is TRBV7-8 and J usage is TRBJ2-1, with D tentatively TRBD1 (6 bases). Germline lookup yields CDR1 SGHVS and CDR2 FQNEAQ. CDR3 length equals 16 residues. Trimming stripped 1 base from V and 3 bases from J, with 13 bases between.

This chain uses TRBV19 with TRBJ2-2; 8 bases are a match to TRBD2. CDR1 is LNHDA, CDR2 SQIVND, per germline (reference sequence). J was trimmed by 6 bases and V by 6 bases; bases with no gene match: 9. This CDR3 is 15 amino acids long. CDR3 region: CASRVAGGSPGELFF. CDR3 bases: TGTGCCAGTAGGGTCGCGGGGGGATCCCCCGGGGAGCTGTTTTTT.

This chain uses TRBV3-1 (or the pseudogene TRBV3-2) with TRBJ1-6; no clear D. This CDR3 is built from 15 residues. The germline V gene encodes CDR1 LGHDT and CDR2 YNNKEL (reference sequence). V gave up 4 bases and J gave up 10 bases, with 17 bases separating them. In DNA form, the CDR3 reads TGTGCCAGCAGCCGAGGCCCGAGCCCTGGATCACCCCTCCACTTT. This gives the protein CASSRGPSPGSPLHF.

The chain combines TRBV3-1 (or the pseudogene TRBV3-2) with TRBJ1-2; 7 nucleotides align to TRBD1. The germline gives CDR1 LGHDT, CDR2 YNNKEL (reference sequence). The V gene end was trimmed by 0 bases and the J gene end by 3 bases; junction bases not matched to a gene: 7. CDR3 length equals 16 residues. The CDR3 DNA reads as TGTGCCAGCAGCCAAGATCTAGGACAGGTGGACTATGGCTACACCTTC. This gives the protein CASSQDLGQVDYGYTF.

Only one count was recorded for this clone. The CDR3 coding sequence is TGTGCCAGCAGTTACGGCTTAATAGCGGGGGAAGAGACCCAGTACTTC. Residues: CASSYGLIAGEETQYF. The rearrangement joins TRBV6-2 or TRBV6-3 to TRBJ2-5, with TRBD2 matching 9 bases. The CDR3 has 16 amino acids. Germline V gene lookup returns CDR1 MNHEY and CDR2 SVGEGT. Losses at the gene ends were 2 bases for V and 3 bases for J; bases not matched to a gene: 7.

The chain links TRBV18 to TRBJ1-1; D is ambiguous. The germline gives CDR1 KGHSH, CDR2 LQKENI. The CDR3 has 14 amino acids. Between the trimmed V and J ends, which lost 2 bases and 0 bases, there was a span of 7 bases. The CDR3 DNA follows: TGTGCCAGCTCACCATCACAACTGAACACTGAAGCTTTCTTT. This sequence encodes CASSPSQLNTEAFF. The full variable domain, with the rest looked up from reference TRBV18 and TRBJ1-1, is NAGVMQNPRHLVRRRGQEARLRCSPMKGHSHVYWYRQLPEEGLKFMVYLQKENIIDESGMPKERFSAEFPKEGPSILRIQQVVRGDSAAYFCASSPSQLNTEAFFGQGTRLTVV.

The V gene is TRBV3-1 (or the pseudogene TRBV3-2), the J gene TRBJ1-2; no reliable D call. V gave up 2 bases and J gave up 6 bases, with 7 bases separating them. The CDR3 is 12 amino acids. CDR1 is LGHDT, CDR2 YNNKEL, per germline (reference sequence). CDR3 bases: TGTGCCAGCAGCCAATCTGCGGATGGCTACACCTTC. Translating it yields CASSQSADGYTF.

This sequence joins TRBV19 and TRBJ2-3; 11 nucleotides match TRBD2. The CDR3 is made up of 18 amino acids. Unmatched junction bases numbered 12, after V lost 7 bases and J lost 0 bases. The germline V gene encodes CDR1 LNHDA and CDR2 SQIVND (reference sequence). The CDR3 loop is CASKGAYLAGGSTDTQYF. CDR3 DNA: TGTGCCAGTAAGGGGGCTTACCTAGCGGGGGGCAGCACAGATACGCAGTATTTT.

The chain combines TRBV21-1 with TRBJ2-7; the table's D call TRBD1 went unverified against the DNA. TRBV21-1 is annotated as a pseudogene. The length of the CDR3 is 13 residues. The CDR3 coding sequence is TGTGCCAGCAGCATCCGGACAGTCTACGAGCAGTACTTC. It encodes CASSIRTVYEQYF.

The V gene is TRBV6-2 or TRBV6-3, the J gene TRBJ2-3, with no clear D. The germline V gene has CDR1 MNHEY and CDR2 SVGEGT. The CDR3 spans 13 residues. The V end lost 5 bases, the J end lost 9 bases, and 15 bases lay between the germline ends. The CDR3 region has the DNA TGTGCCAGCAGTCTACCGCCTTCCCCGACGCAGTATTTT. This sequence encodes CASSLPPSPTQYF.

The gene calls are TRBV2 and TRBJ2-3, with 8 bases matching TRBD2. This CDR3 spans 16 amino acids. Unmatched junction bases numbered 6, after V lost 4 bases and J lost 0 bases. Looked up from germline, CDR1 is SNHLY and CDR2 is FYNNEI. This CDR3 reads CASSGSGGGSTDTQYF. The CDR3 bases are TGTGCCAGCAGTGGCAGTGGCGGGGGGAGCACAGATACGCAGTATTTT.

Only a few counts were recorded for this clone. This chain's CDR3 is CASTSSGTDNTGELFF. The CDR3 DNA follows: TGTGCCAGTACCTCGTCGGGGACAGACAACACCGGGGAGCTGTTTTTT. The chain joins TRBV19 to TRBJ2-2, with 7 nucleotides matching TRBD1. Germline lookup yields CDR1 LNHDA and CDR2 SQIVND (reference sequence). This CDR3 comprises 16 residues. V gave up 7 bases and J gave up 2 bases; unmatched junction bases: 10.

The chain combines TRBV18 with TRBJ2-3; 10 nucleotides line up with TRBD2. Germline values: CDR1 KGHSH, CDR2 LQKENI. Losses at the gene ends were 3 bases for V and 4 bases for J; bases not matched to a gene: 1. The CDR3 spans 14 residues. The CDR3 sequence: CASSPLAGADTQYF. Written as DNA, the CDR3 is TGTGCCAGCTCACCTCTAGCGGGGGCAGATACGCAGTATTTT.

This chain joins TRBV6-5 and TRBJ1-1, with a weak D call TRBD1 (5 bases). Germline V gives CDR1 MNHEY, CDR2 SVGAGI. The length of the CDR3 is 14 residues. V shed 6 bases and J shed 1 base, with 12 bases lying between them. The CDR3 loop reads CASSRTHPNTEAFF. In nucleotides, the CDR3 is TGTGCCAGCAGCCGGACACACCCGAACACTGAAGCTTTCTTT.